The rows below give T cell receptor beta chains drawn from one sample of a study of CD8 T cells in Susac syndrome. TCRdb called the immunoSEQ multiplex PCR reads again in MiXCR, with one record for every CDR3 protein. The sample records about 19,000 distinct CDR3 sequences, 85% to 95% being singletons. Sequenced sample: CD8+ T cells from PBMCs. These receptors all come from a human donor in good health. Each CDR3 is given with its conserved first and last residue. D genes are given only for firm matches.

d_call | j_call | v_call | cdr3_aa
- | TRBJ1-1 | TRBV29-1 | CSISNTEAFF
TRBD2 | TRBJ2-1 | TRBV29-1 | CSVEDIAGAGYNEQFF
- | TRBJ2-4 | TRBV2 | CASSGTGGLAGDIQYF
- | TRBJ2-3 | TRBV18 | CASSPAVYGDTQYF
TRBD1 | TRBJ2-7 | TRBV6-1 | CASSEWDRTYEQYF
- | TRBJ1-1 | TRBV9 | CASSAPHTNTEAFF
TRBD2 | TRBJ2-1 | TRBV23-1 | CASSKSGLAGGGSYNEQFF
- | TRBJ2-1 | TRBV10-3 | CAISWDNYNEQFF
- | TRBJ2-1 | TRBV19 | CASSIRGSDEQFF
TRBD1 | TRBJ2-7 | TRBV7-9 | CASSSGGQGHEQYF
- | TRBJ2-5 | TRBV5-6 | CASSFKVTSTETQYF
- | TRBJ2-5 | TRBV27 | CASSPGTGSWGETQYF
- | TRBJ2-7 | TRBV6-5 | CASMASEDYEQYF
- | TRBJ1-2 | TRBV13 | CASSPTWGANYGYTF
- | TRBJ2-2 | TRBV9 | CASSPNTGELFF
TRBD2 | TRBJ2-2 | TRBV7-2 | CASSLPGLAGELFF
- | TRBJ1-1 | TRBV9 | CASSVVGGSNTEAFF
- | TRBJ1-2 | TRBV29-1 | CSVDVSGGYTF
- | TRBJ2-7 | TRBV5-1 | CASSLGGPAYERYF
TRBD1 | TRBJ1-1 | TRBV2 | CASSGSRAGGFTEAFF
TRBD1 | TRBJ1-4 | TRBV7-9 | CASRTETGTGNEKLFF
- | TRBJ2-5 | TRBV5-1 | CASSLARVQDVQETQYF
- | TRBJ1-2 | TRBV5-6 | CASSEQGNYGYTF
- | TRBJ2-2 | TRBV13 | CASSIRTEGGANTGELFF
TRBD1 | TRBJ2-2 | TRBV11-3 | CASSSYEQGDTGELFF
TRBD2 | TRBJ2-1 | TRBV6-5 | CASTLGLAGYNEQFF
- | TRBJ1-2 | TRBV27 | CASSYSGGAHYGYTF
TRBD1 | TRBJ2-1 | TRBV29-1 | CSVVPGQGHNEQFF
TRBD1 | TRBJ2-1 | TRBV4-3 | CASSQDGQGAFNEQFF
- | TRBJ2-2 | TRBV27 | CASSSTGPGELFF
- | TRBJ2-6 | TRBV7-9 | CASSLALEVLTF
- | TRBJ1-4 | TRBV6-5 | CASRSQEKLFF
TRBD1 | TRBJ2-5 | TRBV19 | CASKGQEETQYF
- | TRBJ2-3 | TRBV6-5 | CASSYRGEGLITDTQYF
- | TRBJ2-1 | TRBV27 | CASSLGGSYNEQFF
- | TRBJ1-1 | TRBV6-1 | CASTRGGNTEAFF
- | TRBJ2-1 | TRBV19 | CASSIAYEQFF
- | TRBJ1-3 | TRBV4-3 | CASSQDLVSGNTIYF
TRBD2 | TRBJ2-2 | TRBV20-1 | CSASPPGLVAGELFF